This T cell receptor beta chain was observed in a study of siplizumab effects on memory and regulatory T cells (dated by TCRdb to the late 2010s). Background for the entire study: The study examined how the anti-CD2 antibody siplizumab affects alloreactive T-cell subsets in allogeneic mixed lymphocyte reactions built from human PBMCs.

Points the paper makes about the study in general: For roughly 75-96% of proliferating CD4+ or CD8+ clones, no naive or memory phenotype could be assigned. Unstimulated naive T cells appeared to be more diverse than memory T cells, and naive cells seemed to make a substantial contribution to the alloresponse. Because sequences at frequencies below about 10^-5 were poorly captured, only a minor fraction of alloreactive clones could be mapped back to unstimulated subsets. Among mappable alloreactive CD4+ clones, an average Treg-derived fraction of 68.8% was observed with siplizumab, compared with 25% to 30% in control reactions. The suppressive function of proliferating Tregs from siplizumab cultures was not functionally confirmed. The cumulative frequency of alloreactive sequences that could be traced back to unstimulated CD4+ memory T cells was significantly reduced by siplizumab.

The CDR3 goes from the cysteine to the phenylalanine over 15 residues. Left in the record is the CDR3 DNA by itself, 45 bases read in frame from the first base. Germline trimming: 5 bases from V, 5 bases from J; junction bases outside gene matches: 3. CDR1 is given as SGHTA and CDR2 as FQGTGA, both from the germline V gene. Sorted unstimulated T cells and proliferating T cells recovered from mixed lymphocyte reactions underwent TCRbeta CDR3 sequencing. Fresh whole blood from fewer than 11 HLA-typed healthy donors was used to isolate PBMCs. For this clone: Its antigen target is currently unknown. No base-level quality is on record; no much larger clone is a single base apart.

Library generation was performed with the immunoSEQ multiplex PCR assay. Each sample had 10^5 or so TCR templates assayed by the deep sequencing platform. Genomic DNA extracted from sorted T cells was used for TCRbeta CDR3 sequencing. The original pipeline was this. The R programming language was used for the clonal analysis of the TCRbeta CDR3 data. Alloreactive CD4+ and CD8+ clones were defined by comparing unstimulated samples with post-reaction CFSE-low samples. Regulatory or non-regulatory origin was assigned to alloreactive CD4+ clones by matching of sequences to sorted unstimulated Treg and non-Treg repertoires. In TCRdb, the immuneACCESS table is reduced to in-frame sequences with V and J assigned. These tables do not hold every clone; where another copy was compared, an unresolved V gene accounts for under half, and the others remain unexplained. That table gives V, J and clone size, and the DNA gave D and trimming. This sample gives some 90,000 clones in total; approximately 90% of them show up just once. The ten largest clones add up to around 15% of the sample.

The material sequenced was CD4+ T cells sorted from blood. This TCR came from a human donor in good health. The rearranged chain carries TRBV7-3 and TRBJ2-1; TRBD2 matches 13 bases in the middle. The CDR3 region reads CASSLGTSGNNEQFF. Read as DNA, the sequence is TGTGCCAGCAGCCTAGGGACTAGCGGGAACAATGAGCAGTTCTTC.